Presented here are 6 T cell receptor beta chains from one specimen sequenced in a study of shared clonotypes between healthy human individuals. Produced via immunoSEQ multiplex PCR; TCRdb's table is partial and in-frame only. The sample carries about half a million clones, around 79% recorded once. Material for sequencing was PBMCs. The source is a middle-aged woman in good health. Some clones in this sample may be carry-over from other donors' samples.

V is TRBV7-8 and J is TRBJ2-1; a weak D match, TRBD2 (6 bases). CDR3 length: 18 amino acids. Looked up from germline, CDR1 is SGHVS and CDR2 is FQNEAQ. V was pared by 2 bases and J by 8 bases, with 25 bases between. The CDR3: CASSLKGLGGAPRDEQFF. The CDR3 DNA reads as TGTGCCAGCAGCTTAAAGGGTCTCGGCGGGGCCCCGAGGGATGAGCAGTTCTTC.

A single count supports this clone. This rearrangement joins TRBV7-3 to TRBJ1-6; D is possibly TRBD1 (5 bases). Germline loops: CDR1 SGHTA, CDR2 FQGTGA. The V end lost 1 base, the J end lost 9 bases, and 10 bases lay between the germline ends. The CDR3 covers 14 residues. For the CDR3, the DNA is TGTGCCAGCAGCTTAATGGGGCGGGGTTCACCCCTCCACTTT. This codes for CASSLMGRGSPLHF.

This clone was picked up a small number of times. The chain has TRBV7-9 and TRBJ2-1; D unresolved. This CDR3 comprises 14 residues. Looked up from germline, CDR1 is SEHNR and CDR2 is FQNEAQ (reference sequence). Trimming cost V 0 bases and J 7 bases, with 10 bases left between them. CDR3 residues: CASSLAAGRNEQFF. CDR3 coding DNA: TGTGCCAGCAGCTTAGCGGCCGGACGAAATGAGCAGTTCTTC.

The chain couples TRBV28 to TRBJ1-4, with unresolved D. Trimming cost V 6 bases and J 8 bases, with 13 bases left between them. Germline V gives CDR1 MDHEN, CDR2 SYDVKM. This CDR3 comprises 13 residues. CDR3 amino acids: CASSLVSGEKLFF. In nucleotides, the CDR3 is TGTGCCAGCAGCCTAGTATCAGGAGAAAAACTGTTTTTT.

The chain uses TRBV7-7 and TRBJ2-1; D not resolved. There are 16 residues in the CDR3. V was pared by 5 bases and J by 0 bases, with 14 bases between. The germline V gene encodes CDR1 SSHAT and CDR2 FNYEAQ (reference sequence). The CDR3 sequence: CASSPQPRSSYNEQFF. CDR3 in DNA: TGTGCCAGCAGCCCCCAGCCAAGGAGCTCCTACAATGAGCAGTTCTTC.

J is TRBJ1-5 and V is TRBV28, with D possibly being TRBD1 (6 bases). Germline CDR1 MDHEN, CDR2 SYDVKM. V gave up 5 bases and J gave up 3 bases, with 14 bases separating them. CDR3 length: 15 amino acids. DNA of the CDR3: TGTGCCAGCAGTCGTCCCGGGACAAACAATCAGCCCCAGCATTTT. Its protein is CASSRPGTNNQPQHF.